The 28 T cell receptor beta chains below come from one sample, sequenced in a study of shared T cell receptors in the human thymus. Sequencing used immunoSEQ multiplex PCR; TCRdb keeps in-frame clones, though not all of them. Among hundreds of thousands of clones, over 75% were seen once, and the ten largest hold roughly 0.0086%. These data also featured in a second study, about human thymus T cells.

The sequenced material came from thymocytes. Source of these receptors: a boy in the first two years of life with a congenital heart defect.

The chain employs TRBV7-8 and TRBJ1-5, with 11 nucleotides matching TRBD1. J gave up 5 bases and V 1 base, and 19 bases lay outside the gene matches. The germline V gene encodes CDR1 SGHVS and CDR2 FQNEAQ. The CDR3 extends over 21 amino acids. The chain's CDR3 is CASSLVPPGQGVTSKDQPQHF. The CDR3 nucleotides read TGTGCCAGCAGCTTAGTGCCCCCGGGACAGGGGGTCACCAGCAAGGATCAGCCCCAGCATTTT.

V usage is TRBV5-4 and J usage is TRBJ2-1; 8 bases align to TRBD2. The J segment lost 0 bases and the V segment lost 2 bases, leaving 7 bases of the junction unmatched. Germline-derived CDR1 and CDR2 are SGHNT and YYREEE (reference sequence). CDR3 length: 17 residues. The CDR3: CASSFISAGGSYNEQFF. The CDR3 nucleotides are TGTGCCAGCAGCTTTATTTCGGCGGGGGGCTCCTACAATGAGCAGTTCTTC.

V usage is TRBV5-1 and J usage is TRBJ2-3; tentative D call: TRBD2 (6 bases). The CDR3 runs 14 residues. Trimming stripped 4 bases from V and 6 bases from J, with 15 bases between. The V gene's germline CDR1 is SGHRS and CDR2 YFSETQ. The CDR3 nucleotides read TGCGCCAGCAGCCTCCGGGACTCCAAGGATACGCAGTATTTT. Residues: CASSLRDSKDTQYF.

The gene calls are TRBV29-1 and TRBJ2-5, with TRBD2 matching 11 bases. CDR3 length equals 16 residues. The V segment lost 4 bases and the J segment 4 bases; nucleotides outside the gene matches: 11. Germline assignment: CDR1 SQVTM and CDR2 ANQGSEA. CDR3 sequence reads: CSVVGLAGGVGETQYF. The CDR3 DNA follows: TGCAGCGTTGTAGGGCTAGCGGGAGGAGTGGGAGAGACCCAGTACTTC.

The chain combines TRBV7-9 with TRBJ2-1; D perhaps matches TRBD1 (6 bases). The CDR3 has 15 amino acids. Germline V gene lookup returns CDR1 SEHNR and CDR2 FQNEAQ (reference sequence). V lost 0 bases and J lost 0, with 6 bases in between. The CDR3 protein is CASSLAQGSYNEQFF. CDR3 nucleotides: TGTGCCAGCAGCTTAGCACAGGGCTCCTACAATGAGCAGTTCTTC.

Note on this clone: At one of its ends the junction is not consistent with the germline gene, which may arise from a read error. This chain's CDR3 is CASSLSDRGQPSGTQYF. The CDR3 DNA follows: TGTGCCAGCAGTCTATCCGACAGGGGGCAGCCGTCTGGTACGCAGTATTTT. This chain connects TRBV27 to TRBJ2-3; 10 bases fit TRBD1. CDR1 is MNHEY, CDR2 SMNVEV, per germline (reference sequence). The CDR3 is 17 amino acids.

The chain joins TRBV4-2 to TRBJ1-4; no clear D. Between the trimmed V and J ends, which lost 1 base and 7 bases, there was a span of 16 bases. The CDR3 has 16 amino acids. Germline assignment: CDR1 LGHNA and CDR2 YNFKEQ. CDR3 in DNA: TGTGCCAGCAGCCAAGTCCGTCCAGGAAGTCTTGAAAAACTGTTTTTT. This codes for CASSQVRPGSLEKLFF.

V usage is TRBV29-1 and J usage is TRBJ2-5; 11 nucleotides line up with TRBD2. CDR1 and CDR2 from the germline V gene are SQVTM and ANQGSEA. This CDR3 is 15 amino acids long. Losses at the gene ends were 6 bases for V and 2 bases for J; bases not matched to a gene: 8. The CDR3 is CSVPSSGRWQETQYF. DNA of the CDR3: TGCAGCGTGCCCTCTAGCGGGAGGTGGCAAGAGACCCAGTACTTC. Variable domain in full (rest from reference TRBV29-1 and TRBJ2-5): SAVISQKPSRDICQRGTSLTIQCQVDSQVTMMFWYRQQPGQSLTLIATANQGSEATYESGFVIDKFPISRPNLTFSTLTVSNMSPEDSSIYLCSVPSSGRWQETQYFGPGTRLLVL.

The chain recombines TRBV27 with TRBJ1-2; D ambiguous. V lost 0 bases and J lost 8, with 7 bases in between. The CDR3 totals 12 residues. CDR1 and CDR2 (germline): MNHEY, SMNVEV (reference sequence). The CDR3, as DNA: TGTGCCAGCAGTTTATCGGGGAGAGGCTACACCTTC. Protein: CASSLSGRGYTF.

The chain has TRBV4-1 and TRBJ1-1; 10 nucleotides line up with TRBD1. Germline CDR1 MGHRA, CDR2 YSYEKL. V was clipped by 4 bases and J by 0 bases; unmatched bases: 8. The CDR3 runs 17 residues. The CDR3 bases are TGCGCCAGCAGCCCCTGGACCGGGACAGGGGTGAACACTGAAGCTTTCTTT. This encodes CASSPWTGTGVNTEAFF.

This CDR3 reads CASSPDSSYEQYF. CDR3 nucleotides: TGTGCCAGCAGCCCGGACAGTTCCTACGAGCAGTACTTC. The chain has TRBV11-3 and TRBJ2-7; possible D gene TRBD1, 6 bases. Deletions cut 5 bases from V and 1 base from J, with 9 bases between. This CDR3 has 13 residues. Germline V gene lookup returns CDR1 SGHNT and CDR2 YENEEA.

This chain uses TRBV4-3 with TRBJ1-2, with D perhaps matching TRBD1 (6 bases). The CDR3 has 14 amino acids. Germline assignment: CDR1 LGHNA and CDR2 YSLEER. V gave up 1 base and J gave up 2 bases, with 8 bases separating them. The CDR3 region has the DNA TGCGCCAGCAGCCAAGGGACAGCGAACTATGGCTACACCTTC. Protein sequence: CASSQGTANYGYTF.

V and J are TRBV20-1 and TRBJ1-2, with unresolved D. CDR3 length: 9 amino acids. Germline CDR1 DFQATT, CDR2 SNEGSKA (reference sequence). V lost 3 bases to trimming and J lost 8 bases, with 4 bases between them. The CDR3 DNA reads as TGCAGTGCTAGCAGGGGCTACACCTTC. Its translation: CSASRGYTF.

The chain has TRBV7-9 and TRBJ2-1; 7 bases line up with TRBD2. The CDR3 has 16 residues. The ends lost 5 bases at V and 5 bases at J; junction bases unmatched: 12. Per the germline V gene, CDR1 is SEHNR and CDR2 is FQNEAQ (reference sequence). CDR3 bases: TGTGCCAGCAGCGCACGAGGGAGCGGGGCAGACAATGAGCAGTTCTTC. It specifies CASSARGSGADNEQFF.

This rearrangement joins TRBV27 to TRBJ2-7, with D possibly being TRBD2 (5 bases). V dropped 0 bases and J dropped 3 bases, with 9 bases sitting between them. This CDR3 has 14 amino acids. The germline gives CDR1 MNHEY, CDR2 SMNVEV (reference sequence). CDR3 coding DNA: TGTGCCAGCAGTTTATCAGGGAGAAACTACGAGCAGTACTTC. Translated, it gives CASSLSGRNYEQYF.

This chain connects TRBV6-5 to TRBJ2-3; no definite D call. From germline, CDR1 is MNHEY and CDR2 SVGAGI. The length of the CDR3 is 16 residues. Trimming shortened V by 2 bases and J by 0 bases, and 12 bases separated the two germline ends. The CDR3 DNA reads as TGTGCCAGCAGTTACCAATCATGGCCCAGCACAGATACGCAGTATTTT. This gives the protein CASSYQSWPSTDTQYF.

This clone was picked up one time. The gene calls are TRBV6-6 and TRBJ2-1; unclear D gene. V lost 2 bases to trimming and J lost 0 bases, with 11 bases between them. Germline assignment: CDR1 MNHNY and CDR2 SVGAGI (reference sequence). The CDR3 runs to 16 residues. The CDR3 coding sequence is TGTGCCAGCAGTTACCTTCCGGAGCTCTCCTACAATGAGCAGTTCTTC. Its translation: CASSYLPELSYNEQFF.

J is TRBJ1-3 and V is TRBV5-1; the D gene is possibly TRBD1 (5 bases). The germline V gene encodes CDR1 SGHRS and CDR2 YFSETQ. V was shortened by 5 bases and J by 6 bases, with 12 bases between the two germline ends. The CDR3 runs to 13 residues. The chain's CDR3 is CASSSGGKNTIYF. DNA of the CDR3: TGCGCCAGCAGTTCGGGGGGAAAAAACACCATATATTTT.

The CDR3 bases are TGTGCCAGCAGTTTAAGACATATCTATGGCTACACCTTC. This encodes CASSLRHIYGYTF. The chain links TRBV28 to TRBJ1-2; no definite D call. The CDR3 has 13 residues. Trimming took off 2 bases at V and 4 bases at J, with 8 bases between the two ends. CDR1 is MDHEN, CDR2 SYDVKM, per germline.

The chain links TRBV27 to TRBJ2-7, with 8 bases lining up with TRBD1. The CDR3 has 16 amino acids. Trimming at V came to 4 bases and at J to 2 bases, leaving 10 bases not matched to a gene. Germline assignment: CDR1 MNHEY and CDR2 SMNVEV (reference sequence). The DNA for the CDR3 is TGTGCCAGCAGTTCGTATACTGGGACAGGAGCCTACGAGCAGTACTTC. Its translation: CASSSYTGTGAYEQYF.

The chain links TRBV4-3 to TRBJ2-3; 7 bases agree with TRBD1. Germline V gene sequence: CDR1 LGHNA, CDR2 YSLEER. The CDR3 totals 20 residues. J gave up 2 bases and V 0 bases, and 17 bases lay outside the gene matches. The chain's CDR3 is CASSQEYRTGASTSTDTQYF. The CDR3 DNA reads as TGCGCCAGCAGCCAAGAGTATAGGACAGGCGCATCCACTTCCACAGATACGCAGTATTTT.

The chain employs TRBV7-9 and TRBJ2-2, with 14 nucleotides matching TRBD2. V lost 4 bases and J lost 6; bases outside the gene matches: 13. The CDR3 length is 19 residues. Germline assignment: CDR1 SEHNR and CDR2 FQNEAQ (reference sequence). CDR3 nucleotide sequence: TGTGCCAGCAGCTCCCCGGGACTAGCGGGAGAGGGGGGTCCCGGGGAGCTGTTTTTT. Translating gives CASSSPGLAGEGGPGELFF.

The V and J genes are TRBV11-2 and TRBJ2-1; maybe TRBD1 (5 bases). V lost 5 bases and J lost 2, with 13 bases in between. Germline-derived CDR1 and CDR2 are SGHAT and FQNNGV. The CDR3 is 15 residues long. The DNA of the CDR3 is TGTGCCAGCAGCCCATGGGGCAGCCCCTACAATGAGCAGTTCTTC. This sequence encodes CASSPWGSPYNEQFF.

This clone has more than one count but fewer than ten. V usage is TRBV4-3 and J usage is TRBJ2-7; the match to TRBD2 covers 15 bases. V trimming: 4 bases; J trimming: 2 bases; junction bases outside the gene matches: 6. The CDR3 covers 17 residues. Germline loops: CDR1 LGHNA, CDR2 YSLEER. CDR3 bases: TGCGCCAGCAGCCGGACATGGACTAGCGGGAGGGCCTACGAGCAGTACTTC. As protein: CASSRTWTSGRAYEQYF.

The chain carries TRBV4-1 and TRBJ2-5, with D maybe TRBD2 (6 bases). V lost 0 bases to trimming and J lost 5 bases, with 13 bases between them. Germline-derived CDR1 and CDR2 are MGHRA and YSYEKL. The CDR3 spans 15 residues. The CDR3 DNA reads TGCGCCAGCAGCCAAGAACTCGAGGGGAGGGAGACCCAGTACTTC. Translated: CASSQELEGRETQYF.

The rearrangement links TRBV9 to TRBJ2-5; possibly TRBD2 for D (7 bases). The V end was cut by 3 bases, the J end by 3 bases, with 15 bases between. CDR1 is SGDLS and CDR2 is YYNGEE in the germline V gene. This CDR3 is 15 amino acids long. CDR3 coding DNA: TGTGCCAGCAGCGGGGGTGGGGGGGCGAAAGAGACCCAGTACTTC. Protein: CASSGGGGAKETQYF.

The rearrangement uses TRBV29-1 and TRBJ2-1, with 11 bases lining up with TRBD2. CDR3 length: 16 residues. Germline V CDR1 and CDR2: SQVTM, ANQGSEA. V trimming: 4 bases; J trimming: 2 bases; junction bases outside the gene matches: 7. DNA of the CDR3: TGCAGCGTTGGGCTAGCGGGAGGACACCCCTACAATGAGCAGTTCTTC. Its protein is CSVGLAGGHPYNEQFF.

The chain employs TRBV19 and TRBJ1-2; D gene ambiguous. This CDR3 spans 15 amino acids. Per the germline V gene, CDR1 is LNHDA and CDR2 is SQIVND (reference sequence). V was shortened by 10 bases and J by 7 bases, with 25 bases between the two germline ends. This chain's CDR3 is CATKFGRMVIGGYTF. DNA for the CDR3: TGTGCCACTAAATTCGGCAGGATGGTTATCGGTGGCTACACCTTC.